Sequencing of this T cell receptor beta chain was carried out in a study of blood T cell repertoires in COVID-19. V was shortened by 4 bases and J by 7 bases, with 22 bases between the two germline ends. The CDR3 has 17 residues. From germline, CDR1 is SNHLY and CDR2 FYNNEI. Data came from immunoSEQ multiplex PCR; TCRdb stores just in-frame clones and leaves some out. The table shows under 300,000 clones, with approximately 86% occurring only once. The specimen sequenced was peripheral blood. The V and J genes are TRBV2 and TRBJ2-2, with D maybe TRBD2 (5 bases). This receptor was taken from a woman aged 70 to 79 with active or convalescent COVID-19. For the CDR3, the DNA is TGTGCCAGCAGTGGTCCCCGGGGAAAAGGGTTAATCGGGGAGCTGTTTTTT. It yields the protein CASSGPRGKGLIGELFF.